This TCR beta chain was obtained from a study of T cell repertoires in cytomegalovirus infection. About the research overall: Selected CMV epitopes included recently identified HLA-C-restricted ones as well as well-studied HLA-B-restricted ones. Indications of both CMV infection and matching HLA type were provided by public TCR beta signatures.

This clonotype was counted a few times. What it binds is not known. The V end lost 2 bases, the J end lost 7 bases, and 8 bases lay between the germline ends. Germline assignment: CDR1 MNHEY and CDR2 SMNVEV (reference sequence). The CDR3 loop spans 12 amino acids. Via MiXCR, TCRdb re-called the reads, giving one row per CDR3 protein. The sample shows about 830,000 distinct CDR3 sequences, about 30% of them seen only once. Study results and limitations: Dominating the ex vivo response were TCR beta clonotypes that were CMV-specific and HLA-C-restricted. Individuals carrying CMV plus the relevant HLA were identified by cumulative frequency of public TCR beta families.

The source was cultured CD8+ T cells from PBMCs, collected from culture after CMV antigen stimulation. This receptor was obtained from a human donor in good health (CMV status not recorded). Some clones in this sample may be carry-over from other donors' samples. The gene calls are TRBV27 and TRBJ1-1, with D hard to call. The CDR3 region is CASSLVGDEAFF. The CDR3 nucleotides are TGTGCCAGCAGTTTAGTTGGGGATGAAGCTTTCTTT.